This T cell receptor beta chain stems from a study of Ad26.COV2.S vaccination and SARS-CoV-2 variants. Study-level information: Once or twice, 56 days apart, Ad26.COV2.S was delivered intramuscularly.

Repertoires were generated with immunoSEQ multiplex PCR, while TCRdb's copy carries only in-frame clones and drops some. The data contain 430,000 or so clones, around 90% of them seen just once; the ten biggest clones take up 9% to 15%. Study-level findings and limits: Marked by substantial breadth, spike-specific CD8+ and CD4+ T cell responses were reportedly seen after vaccination.

In regard to this clone: As yet, its antigen is unknown.

Treatment reported: approximately 18 received Ad26.COV2.S at low or high dose, single or two shots; roughly 5 received placebo; per-sample allocation not given. Day 63 following the first vaccine or placebo injection was when the samples were taken. The CDR3 is made up of 15 amino acids. The V gene's germline CDR1 is SNHLY and CDR2 FYNNEI. The V segment lost 6 bases and the J segment 2 bases; nucleotides outside the gene matches: 4. J is TRBJ2-1 and V is TRBV2; TRBD2 matches 10 bases. This receptor was obtained from a person aged 18-60 years who received the Ad26.COV2.S COVID-19 vaccine or a placebo. The sequences come from peripheral blood, collected in a trial of Ad26.COV2.S vaccine versus placebo. In DNA, the CDR3 is TGTGCCAGCAGCGCCGGGACTAGCGCCTACAATGAGCAGTTCTTC. Protein: CASSAGTSAYNEQFF.